This passage covers 14 T cell receptor beta chains from one sample sequenced in a study of blood T cell repertoires in COVID-19. The protocol was immunoSEQ multiplex PCR, while the TCRdb copy is restricted to in-frame clones and leaves out a portion. The sample lists fewer than 450,000 clones; around 91% were seen once. The sample comprised PBMCs or T cells enriched from blood (not recorded which). Receptors were obtained from a man aged 18-30 years who had recovered from COVID-19.

The chain recombines TRBV5-1 with TRBJ2-1, with TRBD2 matching 9 bases. CDR3 length: 15 residues. CDR1 and CDR2 (germline): SGHRS, YFSETQ. Trimming took 6 bases from V and 4 from J; bases not matched to a gene: 8. CDR3: CASTTGTSSYNEQFF. The CDR3 DNA reads TGCGCCAGCACCACCGGGACTAGCAGTTACAATGAGCAGTTCTTC. The full variable domain, completed using reference TRBV5-1 and TRBJ2-1, is KAGVTQTPRYLIKTRGQQVTLSCSPISGHRSVSWYQQTPGQGLQFLFEYFSETQRNKGNFPGRFSGRQFSNSRSEMNVSTLELGDSALYLCASTTGTSSYNEQFFGPGTRLTVL.

The table lists this clone with a count of one. V gene TRBV7-9 combines with J gene TRBJ1-4; 7 bases are a match to TRBD1. CDR1 and CDR2 from the germline V gene are SEHNR and FQNEAQ (reference sequence). This CDR3 is 15 amino acids long. V was clipped by 1 base and J by 6 bases; unmatched bases: 5. The CDR3 DNA is TGTGCCAGCAGCTTAGAGGGGGCTGAGGATGAAAAACTGTTTTTT. Its protein is CASSLEGAEDEKLFF.

The chain is built from TRBV7-8 and TRBJ1-1; TRBD1 is a possible D gene (5 bases). The CDR3 sequence is 14 residues long. Germline V CDR1 and CDR2: SGHVS, FQNEAQ. V was cut by 3 bases and J by 1 base, with 9 bases left in between. CDR3 bases: TGTGCCAGCAGCTTGGGGGGTCGGAACACTGAAGCTTTCTTT. This codes for CASSLGGRNTEAFF.

This chain joins TRBV5-4 and TRBJ1-3; D is unclear. The CDR3 spans 15 residues. Germline CDR1 is SGHNT and CDR2 is YYREEE (reference sequence). The V and J ends lost 0 bases and 4 bases respectively, with 11 bases between them. The CDR3 coding sequence is TGTGCCAGCAGCTTGGGTCTAGGCTCCGGAAACACCATATATTTT. This encodes CASSLGLGSGNTIYF.

Concerning this clone: Within the sample, other DNA sequences also encode this same CDR3. CDR3 loop: CASSPGQGNSPLHF. CDR3 in DNA: TGTGCCAGCAGTCCGGGACAGGGGAATTCACCCCTCCACTTT. The chain combines TRBV3-1 (or the pseudogene TRBV3-2) with TRBJ1-6; 10 nucleotides line up with TRBD1. The length of the CDR3 is 14 residues. Germline values: CDR1 LGHDT, CDR2 YNNKEL (reference sequence). Trimming took 6 bases from V and 7 from J; bases not matched to a gene: 3.

The chain links TRBV7-9 to TRBJ1-1; 8 nucleotides align to TRBD1. Trimming cost V 3 bases and J 0 bases; bases outside gene matches: 12. CDR3 length: 18 residues. Germline values: CDR1 SEHNR, CDR2 FQNEAQ (reference sequence). This chain's CDR3 is CASSFQTGEKGMNTEAFF. The CDR3 DNA is TGTGCCAGCAGCTTCCAGACAGGGGAGAAAGGTATGAACACTGAAGCTTTCTTT.

The CDR3 DNA follows: TGTGCCACCAGTGGATCGGGAGGTGAGACCCAGTACTTC. Translated: CATSGSGGETQYF. The chain employs TRBV24-1 and TRBJ2-5; 7 bases agree with TRBD2. Germline V gene data show CDR1 as KGHDR and CDR2 as SFDVKD. The CDR3 is 13 residues long. The trim removed 5 bases at V and 5 bases at J, leaving 4 bases unmatched.

This sequence joins TRBV7-2 and TRBJ2-7; D is unclear. The CDR3 consists of 14 residues. Trimming removed 5 bases from V and 1 base from J, with 12 bases in between. Germline assignment: CDR1 SGHTA and CDR2 FQGNSA. The DNA for the CDR3 is TGTGCCAGCAGCCCCCGACTCGATTCCTACGAGCAGTACTTC. As protein: CASSPRLDSYEQYF.

V usage is TRBV28 and J usage is TRBJ1-3, with TRBD1 identical over 8 bases. The CDR3 extends over 15 amino acids. In germline, CDR1 is MDHEN, CDR2 SYDVKM. V dropped 5 bases and J dropped 4; count of bases not matched to a gene: 7. The CDR3 nucleotides read TGTGCCAGCAGTCCGACCCGGGACAGGGGAAACACCATATATTTT. Its protein is CASSPTRDRGNTIYF.

This chain joins TRBV5-4 and TRBJ2-5, with TRBD2 identical over 7 bases. With V trimmed by 4 bases and J by 1 base, 4 bases remained unmatched. Germline values: CDR1 SGHNT, CDR2 YYREEE (reference sequence). CDR3 size: 14 residues. CDR3 protein: CASSRPGGQETQYF. CDR3 nucleotide sequence: TGTGCCAGCAGCCGACCGGGGGGCCAAGAGACCCAGTACTTC.

This chain connects TRBV18 to TRBJ2-7; 14 bases agree with TRBD2. Germline V lookup: CDR1 KGHSH, CDR2 LQKENI. V lost 5 bases to trimming and J lost 5 bases; unmatched junction nucleotides: 11. There are 17 residues in the CDR3. The chain's CDR3 is CASSKSKGLAGDNEQYF. CDR3 DNA sequence: TGTGCCAGCTCAAAAAGCAAGGGACTAGCGGGAGACAACGAGCAGTACTTC. Looking up the rest from reference TRBV18 and TRBJ2-7 gives the full variable domain: NAGVMQNPRHLVRRRGQEARLRCSPMKGHSHVYWYRQLPEEGLKFMVYLQKENIIDESGMPKERFSAEFPKEGPSILRIQQVVRGDSAAYFCASSKSKGLAGDNEQYFGPGTRLTVT.

The chain employs TRBV5-5 and TRBJ1-2; no reliable D call. From germline, CDR1 is SGHKS and CDR2 YYEKEE (reference sequence). This CDR3 contains 13 residues. Trimming stripped 3 bases from V and 3 bases from J, with 9 bases between. CDR3 sequence: CASSSDTHYGYTF. In DNA form, the CDR3 reads TGTGCCAGCAGCTCAGACACCCACTATGGCTACACCTTC.

V and J are TRBV15 and TRBJ2-7; possible D gene TRBD2, 5 bases. Deletions cut 3 bases from V and 1 base from J, with 19 bases between. The CDR3 is 17 residues long. Germline lookup yields CDR1 LNHNV and CDR2 YYDKDF (reference sequence). CDR3 DNA sequence: TGTGCCACCAGCAGGGGGAGTAAGAGACATGAGTCCTACGAGCAGTACTTC. Its translation is CATSRGSKRHESYEQYF.

The chain links TRBV29-1 to TRBJ2-7; 13 bases map to TRBD2. Germline lookup yields CDR1 SQVTM and CDR2 ANQGSEA. The V segment lost 4 bases and the J segment 0 bases; nucleotides outside the gene matches: 15. The CDR3 sequence is 19 residues long. CDR3 nucleotides: TGCAGCGTTGTGGGGGATCCGGTTACTAGCGGGAGGGACTCCTACGAGCAGTACTTC. Its translation: CSVVGDPVTSGRDSYEQYF.